Shown below are 14 T cell receptor beta chains from a single sample sequenced in a study of shared T cell receptors in the human thymus. Measured with immunoSEQ multiplex PCR; TCRdb has only the in-frame clones, and not every one. This sample has approximately 660,000 clones, with over 75% found just once. These sequences were also reported in another study, on human thymus T cells.

The material sequenced was thymocytes. These receptors were taken from a boy under three years old with a congenital heart defect.

The chain is built from TRBV28 and TRBJ2-7, with TRBD1 matching 8 bases. With 7 bases clipped from V and 7 bases from J, the junction kept 9 bases outside the gene matches. The CDR3 contains 13 residues. CDR1 MDHEN and CDR2 SYDVKM come from the germline V gene. The CDR3 coding sequence is TGTGCCAGCATGCAGGACAGGGTTCTGGAGCAGTACTTC. Amino acids: CASMQDRVLEQYF.

V usage is TRBV28 and J usage is TRBJ1-5; possible D gene TRBD1, 5 bases. From germline, CDR1 is MDHEN and CDR2 SYDVKM. Trimming stripped 5 bases from V and 7 bases from J, with 15 bases between. The CDR3 extends over 14 amino acids. Written as DNA, the CDR3 is TGTGCCAGCAGTCCCCCGGGGGGGAGGCAGCCCCAGCATTTT. It encodes CASSPPGGRQPQHF.

The chain joins TRBV19 to TRBJ2-2; 12 bases match TRBD2. This CDR3 has 18 amino acids. V shed 6 bases, J shed 7 bases, and the junction held 15 bases outside the gene matches. Germline V CDR1 and CDR2: LNHDA, SQIVND (reference sequence). As DNA, the CDR3 is TGTGCCAGTAGGGATGATTCTAGCGGGAGGGCCCCGGTCGGGGAGCTGTTTTTT. This sequence encodes CASRDDSSGRAPVGELFF.

Comment on this clone: Germline is not matched at one junction end, which may reflect a read error. J is TRBJ2-3 and V is TRBV7-7, with D possibly matching TRBD2 (5 bases). The CDR3 is made up of 14 amino acids. Germline V gene data show CDR1 as SSHAT and CDR2 as FNYEAQ (reference sequence). The CDR3 region has the DNA TGTGCTAGCAGCCCGACCGGGGATACAGATACGCAGTATTTT. It encodes CASSPTGDTDTQYF.

This rearrangement joins TRBV19 to TRBJ2-1; unclear D gene. Germline V CDR1 and CDR2: LNHDA, SQIVND (reference sequence). Trimming cost V 0 bases and J 4 bases, with 10 bases left between them. This CDR3 is built from 15 residues. The DNA of the CDR3 is TGTGCCAGTAGTATAGACTCACTATTATACAATGAGCAGTTCTTC. It translates to CASSIDSLLYNEQFF.

V and J are TRBV6-5 and TRBJ2-7; 9 bases agree with TRBD2. This CDR3 is 12 amino acids long. Germline loops: CDR1 MNHEY, CDR2 SVGAGI. Unmatched junction bases numbered 2, after V lost 8 bases and J lost 3 bases. In nucleotides, the CDR3 is TGTGCCAGCGGCGGGAGGGTCTACGAGCAGTACTTC. Translated, it gives CASGGRVYEQYF.

CDR3 nucleotides: TGTGCCAGCAGCCAAGGGGGCAGGGGGGAATCGTACTTC. Translating it yields CASSQGGRGESYF. The chain recombines TRBV4-2 with TRBJ2-4; the D gene is possibly TRBD1 (7 bases). The germline V gene has CDR1 LGHNA and CDR2 YNFKEQ. Trimming removed 1 base from V and 15 bases from J, with 16 bases in between. This CDR3 has 13 amino acids.

This chain connects TRBV7-9 to TRBJ2-7; TRBD2 agrees at 13 bases. Germline CDR1 reads SEHNR; CDR2 reads FQNEAQ (reference sequence). The CDR3 runs 16 residues. Trimming removed 5 bases from V and 3 bases from J; junction bases left unmatched: 7. CDR3 in amino acids: CASSPTSGRADYEQYF. CDR3 DNA: TGTGCCAGCAGCCCTACTAGCGGGAGGGCCGACTACGAGCAGTACTTC.

The chain uses TRBV25-1 and TRBJ1-5; 9 bases agree with TRBD1. CDR1 and CDR2 (germline): MGHDK, SYGVNS. V was clipped by 5 bases and J by 6 bases; unmatched bases: 8. The CDR3 consists of 15 residues. In DNA, the CDR3 is TGTGCCAGCAGTCCTGGGACAGGGTGGTTTCAGCCCCAGCATTTT. Amino acids: CASSPGTGWFQPQHF.

This chain links TRBV6-5 with TRBJ2-7; the D gene is possibly TRBD1 (5 bases). Germline V gene lookup returns CDR1 MNHEY and CDR2 SVGAGI. The V end lost 2 bases, the J end lost 3 bases, and 11 bases lay between the germline ends. This CDR3 is 14 amino acids long. The CDR3 protein is CASSYAGPRYEQYF. DNA of the CDR3: TGTGCCAGCAGTTACGCAGGGCCTCGCTACGAGCAGTACTTC.

The chain links TRBV27 to TRBJ2-1; 11 bases map to TRBD1. CDR3 size: 16 residues. CDR1 MNHEY and CDR2 SMNVEV come from the germline V gene (reference sequence). V shed 1 base, J shed 9 bases, and the junction held 8 bases outside the gene matches. As DNA, the CDR3 is TGTGCCAGCAGTTTATGCGGACAGGGGGCAGGGGTTGAGCAGTTCTTC. This translates into CASSLCGQGAGVEQFF.

This sequence joins TRBV27 and TRBJ2-7, with 8 positions matching TRBD2. V was clipped by 6 bases and J by 7 bases; unmatched bases: 14. The CDR3 has 15 residues. CDR1 and CDR2 (germline): MNHEY, SMNVEV (reference sequence). The CDR3 DNA follows: TGTGCCAGCAGCCGGGCCCTGGGACTAGAAAGAGAGCAGTACTTC. Translated: CASSRALGLEREQYF.

The genes are TRBV18 and TRBJ1-1; 9 nucleotides agree with TRBD1. CDR3 length: 14 residues. Germline CDR1 KGHSH, CDR2 LQKENI. J gave up 5 bases and V 4 bases, and 5 bases lay outside the gene matches. This CDR3 is CASSRDRVWTEAFF. In DNA, the CDR3 is TGTGCCAGCTCACGGGACAGGGTATGGACTGAAGCTTTCTTT. The full variable domain, completed using reference TRBV18 and TRBJ1-1, is NAGVMQNPRHLVRRRGQEARLRCSPMKGHSHVYWYRQLPEEGLKFMVYLQKENIIDESGMPKERFSAEFPKEGPSILRIQQVVRGDSAAYFCASSRDRVWTEAFFGQGTRLTVV.

The chain joins TRBV28 to TRBJ1-4, with 9 positions matching TRBD1. V lost 5 bases and J lost 1; bases outside the gene matches: 8. Germline V gene sequence: CDR1 MDHEN, CDR2 SYDVKM. The CDR3 totals 17 residues. CDR3 region: CASSNAGTGRTNEKLFF. The CDR3 nucleotides read TGTGCCAGCAGTAACGCCGGGACAGGGAGAACTAATGAAAAACTGTTTTTT. Full variable domain (rest looked up from reference TRBV28 and TRBJ1-4): DVKVTQSSRYLVKRTGEKVFLECVQDMDHENMFWYRQDPGLGLRLIYFSYDVKMKEKGDIPEGYSVSREKKERFSLILESASTNQTSMYLCASSNAGTGRTNEKLFFGSGTQLSVL.